The 15 T cell receptor beta chains below were found in one sample sequenced in a study of Ad26.COV2.S vaccination and SARS-CoV-2 variants. Treatment indicated: some 19 received Ad26.COV2.S at low or high dose, single or two shots; 5 received placebo; per-sample allocation not given. Sampling happened 63 days after the first vaccine or placebo injection. Only in-frame clones appear in the TCRdb table, and some are missing; sequencing was by immunoSEQ multiplex PCR. The sample contains about 350,000 clones, 65% to 90% of which appear only once. Sequences were derived from peripheral blood, sampled in a trial of Ad26.COV2.S vaccine versus placebo. These TCRs come from a person aged 18 to 59 who received the Ad26.COV2.S COVID-19 vaccine or a placebo.

This chain links TRBV24-1 with TRBJ1-2, with TRBD1 matching over 9 bases. This CDR3 has 17 amino acids. The J segment lost 1 base and the V segment lost 4 bases, leaving 9 bases of the junction unmatched. Germline lookup yields CDR1 KGHDR and CDR2 SFDVKD. The CDR3: CATSDSGQGNLNYGYTF. The DNA of the CDR3 is TGTGCCACCAGTGACTCGGGACAGGGTAATCTTAACTATGGCTACACCTTC.

This chain links TRBV5-1 with TRBJ2-3; unclear D gene. Trimming took off 4 bases at V and 4 bases at J, with 19 bases between the two ends. CDR1 is SGHRS, CDR2 YFSETQ, per germline. The CDR3 loop spans 16 amino acids. The CDR3 is CASSVWAPPRADTQYF. The CDR3 bases are TGCGCCAGCAGCGTATGGGCCCCCCCCCGCGCAGATACGCAGTATTTT.

The genes are TRBV11-3 and TRBJ2-1, with a weak D call TRBD2 (9 bases). V was shortened by 4 bases and J by 3 bases, with 13 bases between the two germline ends. There are 15 residues in the CDR3. CDR1 is SGHNT, CDR2 YENEEA, per germline. The CDR3 sequence: CASSSSGTGYNEQFF. The CDR3 DNA follows: TGTGCCAGCAGCTCTAGCGGGACAGGCTACAATGAGCAGTTCTTC.

Details on this clone: Other DNA sequences within the sample encode an identical CDR3. The V and J genes are TRBV28 and TRBJ1-5; no clear D gene. V lost 2 bases to trimming and J lost 7 bases, with 6 bases between them. Germline assignment: CDR1 MDHEN and CDR2 SYDVKM. This CDR3 contains 12 residues. CDR3 region: CASSLLGQPQHF. The CDR3 nucleotides are TGTGCCAGCAGTTTACTAGGACAGCCCCAGCATTTT.

The chain recombines TRBV9 with TRBJ1-5, with TRBD1 as a possible D gene (5 bases). This CDR3 is 18 amino acids long. From germline, CDR1 is SGDLS and CDR2 YYNGEE. Trimming pared 4 bases from V and 0 bases from J, leaving 20 bases between. The CDR3 region is CASSSRQPSEDSNQPQHF. The CDR3 DNA sequence: TGTGCCAGCAGCTCCCGACAGCCTTCGGAAGATAGCAATCAGCCCCAGCATTTT.

This clone was seen only once. This sample also contains other DNA sequences that code for the same CDR3. The chain uses TRBV4-1 and TRBJ1-4; a weak D match, TRBD1 (6 bases). Germline assignment: CDR1 MGHRA and CDR2 YSYEKL. The V end was cut by 4 bases, the J end by 3 bases, with 12 bases between. The CDR3 contains 15 residues. The CDR3 sequence is CASSLTGTSNEKLFF. For the CDR3, the DNA is TGCGCCAGCAGCCTAACAGGGACCTCTAATGAAAAACTGTTTTTT.

The chain couples TRBV5-4 to TRBJ2-5; 9 positions match TRBD1. V lost 1 base and J lost 4; bases outside the gene matches: 5. CDR1 and CDR2 from the germline V gene are SGHNT and YYREEE (reference sequence). The CDR3 totals 15 residues. CDR3 sequence reads: CASSLLGQGRETQYF. CDR3 in DNA: TGTGCCAGCAGCTTGCTGGGACAGGGAAGAGAGACCCAGTACTTC.

A note on this clone: Other DNA sequences in this sample translate to the same CDR3. The gene calls are TRBV18 and TRBJ1-5, with no clear D. This CDR3 is built from 13 residues. Germline V gives CDR1 KGHSH, CDR2 LQKENI. Trimming pared 3 bases from V and 4 bases from J, leaving 7 bases between. CDR3 sequence (DNA): TGTGCCAGCTCACCGGACCGGAATCAGCCCCAGCATTTT. Translation gives CASSPDRNQPQHF.

V is TRBV6-6 and J is TRBJ1-1; D uncertain. The ends were cut back, 6 bases at V and 2 bases at J, with 7 bases in the middle. Per the germline V gene, CDR1 is MNHNY and CDR2 is SVGAGI (reference sequence). This CDR3 is 12 amino acids long. In DNA, the CDR3 is TGTGCCAGCAGCACCATTAACACTGAAGCTTTCTTT. Its translation is CASSTINTEAFF.

The chain links TRBV18 to TRBJ2-1, with 7 bases that match TRBD1. The trim removed 1 base at V and 9 bases at J, leaving 12 bases unmatched. In germline, CDR1 is KGHSH, CDR2 LQKENI. This CDR3 has 16 amino acids. The DNA of the CDR3 is TGTGCCAGCTCACCACAACAGAGGGGGCAGAAGGGTGAGCAGTTCTTC. Residues: CASSPQQRGQKGEQFF.

This rearrangement joins TRBV7-7 to TRBJ2-5, with D possibly TRBD1 on 5 matching bases. Germline V gives CDR1 SSHAT, CDR2 FNYEAQ (reference sequence). The length of the CDR3 is 16 residues. Trimming removed 1 base from V and 5 bases from J, with 17 bases in between. CDR3 amino acids: CASSLEGLGNGETQYF. CDR3 DNA sequence: TGTGCCAGCAGCTTAGAGGGGTTAGGGAACGGGGAGACCCAGTACTTC. The entire variable domain, with the rest obtained from reference TRBV7-7 and TRBJ2-5, is as follows: GAGVSQSPRYKVTKRGQDVTLRCDPISSHATLYWYQQALGQGPEFLTYFNYEAQPDKSGLPSDRFSAERPEGSISTLTIQRTEQRDSAMYRCASSLEGLGNGETQYFGPGTRLLVL.

The rearrangement uses TRBV6-5 and TRBJ1-1, with a possible D match to TRBD1 (5 bases). Trimming shortened V by 10 bases and J by 4 bases, and 22 bases separated the two germline ends. The CDR3 totals 15 residues. Germline V CDR1 and CDR2: MNHEY, SVGAGI. This CDR3 is CATFWGAGGTTEAFF. As DNA, the CDR3 is TGTGCCACCTTTTGGGGCGCGGGGGGGACCACTGAAGCTTTCTTT.

CDR3 region: CASSLGPGQGHNEQYF. The DNA of the CDR3 is TGCGCCAGCAGCTTGGGGCCGGGACAGGGGCATAACGAGCAGTACTTC. V is TRBV5-1 and J is TRBJ2-7, with 10 bases aligning to TRBD1. The germline gives CDR1 SGHRS, CDR2 YFSETQ. There are 16 residues in the CDR3. V shed 0 bases, J shed 5 bases, and the junction held 8 bases outside the gene matches.

CDR3 in amino acids: CAISSDSTEAFF. DNA of the CDR3: TGTGCCATCAGCTCCGACAGCACTGAAGCTTTCTTT. The chain carries TRBV10-3 and TRBJ1-1, with a tentative D call TRBD1 (5 bases). The germline V gene encodes CDR1 ENHRY and CDR2 SYGVKD. Trimming removed 6 bases at V and 4 bases at J, with 9 bases between. CDR3 length equals 12 residues.

The chain couples TRBV11-2 to TRBJ2-7; 7 bases line up with TRBD1. V dropped 3 bases and J dropped 2; count of bases not matched to a gene: 7. Looked up from germline, CDR1 is SGHAT and CDR2 is FQNNGV. The CDR3 has 15 amino acids. CDR3 sequence reads: CASSFGYRGAYEQYF. CDR3 in DNA: TGTGCCAGCAGCTTCGGATACAGGGGTGCCTACGAGCAGTACTTC.